This paragraph reports one T cell receptor beta chain. Its antigen remains unknown. This record comes from a study of T-cell memory formation after mild COVID-19. Whole-study findings and limits: Of the contracting clones, CD4+ ones lay mainly in CM and EM, and CD8+ ones in EMRA.

TCRdb re-called the 5' RACE reads with MiXCR, one entry per CDR3 protein. This sample carries 350,000 to 500,000 distinct CDR3 sequences, roughly 18% of them seen once, and the ten largest clones take roughly a fifth. This sequence originates from a man younger than 30 who had mild COVID-19 (a few samples of this study predate the infection). Cell type and time point are not known. The sequenced material came from PBMCs or a T cell subset sorted from them (not recorded which).

This CDR3 reads CASSQAGAYNEKLFF. The CDR3 DNA is TGCGCCAGCAGCCAAGCAGGGGCCTATAATGAAAAACTGTTTTTT. J is TRBJ1-4 and V is TRBV4-3; D possibly corresponds to TRBD1 (6 bases). Trimming took 1 base from V and 4 from J, leaving 10 bases between them. CDR1 and CDR2 from the germline V gene are LGHNA and YSLEER. This CDR3 is built from 15 residues.